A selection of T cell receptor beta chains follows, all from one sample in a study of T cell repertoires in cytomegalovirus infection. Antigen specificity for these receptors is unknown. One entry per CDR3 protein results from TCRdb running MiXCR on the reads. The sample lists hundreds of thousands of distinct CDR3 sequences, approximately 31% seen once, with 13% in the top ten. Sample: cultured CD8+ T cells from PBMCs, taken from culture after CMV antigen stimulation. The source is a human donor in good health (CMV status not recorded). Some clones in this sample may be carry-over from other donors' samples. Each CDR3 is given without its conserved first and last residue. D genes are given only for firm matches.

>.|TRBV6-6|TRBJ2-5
ASSHPSDQETQY
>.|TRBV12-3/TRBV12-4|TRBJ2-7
ASSRGAYEQY
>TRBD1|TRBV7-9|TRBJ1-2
ASSMGQLNYGYT
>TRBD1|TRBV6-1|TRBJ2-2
ASSEGTGDTGELF
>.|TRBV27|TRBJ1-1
ASSLSKGDLNTEAF
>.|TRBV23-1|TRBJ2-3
ASSQIVPGDGIDTQY
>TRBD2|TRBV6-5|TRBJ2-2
ASSSIARGGAVTGELF
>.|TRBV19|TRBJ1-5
ASRSRGSNQPQH
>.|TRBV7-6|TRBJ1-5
ASSPLGKQPQH
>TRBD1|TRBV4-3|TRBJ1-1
ASSRGDRRNTEAF
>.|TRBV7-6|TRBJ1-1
ASSLGRHNMNTEAF
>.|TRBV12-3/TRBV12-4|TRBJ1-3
ASEKTEAGNTIY
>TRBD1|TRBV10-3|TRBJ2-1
AISDAGGAYNEQF
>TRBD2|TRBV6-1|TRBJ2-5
ASRGLAILQETQY
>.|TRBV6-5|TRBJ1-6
ASSYGLGSYNSPLH
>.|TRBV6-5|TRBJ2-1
ASSYRPFGDEQF
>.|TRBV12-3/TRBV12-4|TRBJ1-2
ASSLAGAEVNYGYT
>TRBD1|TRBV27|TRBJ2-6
ASSSGGQGSSGAYVLT
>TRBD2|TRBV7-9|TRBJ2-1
ASSFNAGGINDEQF
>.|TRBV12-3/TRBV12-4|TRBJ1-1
ASSPTGHLNTEAF
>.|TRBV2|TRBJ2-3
ASSGTLADTQY
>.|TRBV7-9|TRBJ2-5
ASSSPPNTLPWETQY
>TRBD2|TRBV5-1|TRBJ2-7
ASSLRSGGLVEQY
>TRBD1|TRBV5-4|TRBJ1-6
ASSLVGGDDWYSPLH
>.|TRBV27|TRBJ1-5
ASSLNSYQPQH
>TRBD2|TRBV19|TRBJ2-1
ASSILAGYNEQF
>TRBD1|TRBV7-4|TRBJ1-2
ASSPRGQGGTNYGYT
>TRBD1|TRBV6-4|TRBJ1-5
ASSPGTGDGQPQH
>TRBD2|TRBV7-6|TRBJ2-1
ASSIRGGGYLSYNEQF
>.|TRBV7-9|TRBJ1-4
ASSPGFAGYNNEKLF
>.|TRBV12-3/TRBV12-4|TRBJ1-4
ASSPGQIFEKLF
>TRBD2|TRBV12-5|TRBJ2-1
ASGFLPSGGYNEQF
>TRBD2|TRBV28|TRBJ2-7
ASSPSGGDFYEQY
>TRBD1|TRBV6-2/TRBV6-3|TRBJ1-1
ASNHRGTEAF
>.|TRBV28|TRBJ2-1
ASSLFGPSSYNEQF
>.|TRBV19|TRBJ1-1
ASIRQGINTEAF
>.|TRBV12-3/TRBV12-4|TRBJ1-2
ASSLASQGSNYGYT
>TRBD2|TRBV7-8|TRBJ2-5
ASSFPGGPQETQY
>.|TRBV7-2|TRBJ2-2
ASSLVGGSTGELF
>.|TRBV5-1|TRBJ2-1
ASSRSGPYNEQF
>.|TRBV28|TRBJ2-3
ASSFELAQGTDTQY
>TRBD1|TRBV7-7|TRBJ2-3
ASSPDRGLLNTQY
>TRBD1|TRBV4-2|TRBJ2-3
ASSPRQGARY
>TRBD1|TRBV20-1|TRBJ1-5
SASTGTANQPQH
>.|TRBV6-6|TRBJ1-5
ASSYSTGEGSNQPQH
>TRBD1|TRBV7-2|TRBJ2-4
ASSLGTGEVAKNIQY
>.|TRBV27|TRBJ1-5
ASNVWPSNQPQH
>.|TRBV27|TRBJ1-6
ASSLGLSSPLH